One and the same sample provided the 10 T cell receptor beta chains below, sequenced in a study of shared clonotypes between healthy human individuals. TCRdb's copy holds only in-frame clones and misses some; the assay was immunoSEQ multiplex PCR. Of approximately 110,000 clones listed, about 66% are singletons. Sequencing used memory CD8+ T cells sorted from blood. Documented subset: CD45RO+ cells pooled with CCR7-negative TemRA cells. Receptors were obtained from a woman aged 25 to 45 in good health.

The chain combines TRBV4-2 with TRBJ2-1; D perhaps matches TRBD1 (5 bases). Germline V gives CDR1 LGHNA, CDR2 YNFKEQ. This CDR3 contains 16 residues. V was shortened by 4 bases and J by 4 bases, with 17 bases between the two germline ends. DNA of the CDR3: TGTGCCAGCAGCCCGGATGGGGCTAGTCCTTACAATGAGCAGTTCTTC. As protein: CASSPDGASPYNEQFF.

The rearrangement uses TRBV2 and TRBJ2-7, with D tentatively TRBD1 (5 bases). CDR1 and CDR2 (germline): SNHLY, FYNNEI. This CDR3 has 14 amino acids. Trimming removed 8 bases at V and 5 bases at J, with 19 bases between. The CDR3 region has the DNA TGTGCCAGCTCCCCCGGGCAGGGTGAGGACGAGCAGTACTTC. This encodes CASSPGQGEDEQYF.

The sample holds a few counts of this clone. The rearrangement joins TRBV28 to TRBJ2-2; D unclear. Per the germline V gene, CDR1 is MDHEN and CDR2 is SYDVKM. This CDR3 has 19 residues. The V end was cut by 5 bases, the J end by 0 bases, with 22 bases between. This CDR3 is CASSLGVGRPFANTGELFF. The DNA for the CDR3 is TGTGCCAGCAGTCTTGGGGTTGGGCGGCCGTTCGCGAACACCGGGGAGCTGTTTTTT. Filled out from reference TRBV28 and TRBJ2-2, the complete variable domain reads DVKVTQSSRYLVKRTGEKVFLECVQDMDHENMFWYRQDPGLGLRLIYFSYDVKMKEKGDIPEGYSVSREKKERFSLILESASTNQTSMYLCASSLGVGRPFANTGELFFGEGSRLTVL.

The chain employs TRBV9 and TRBJ1-1; 7 positions agree with TRBD1. The length of the CDR3 is 16 residues. Germline loops: CDR1 SGDLS, CDR2 YYNGEE. V trimming: 3 bases; J trimming: 0 bases; junction bases outside the gene matches: 8. This CDR3 reads CASSAGGGPMNTEAFF. CDR3 DNA sequence: TGTGCCAGCAGCGCAGGAGGGGGCCCCATGAACACTGAAGCTTTCTTT.

The chain's CDR3 is CASSGGQGRNEQYF. CDR3 sequence (DNA): TGTGCCAGCAGCGGGGGACAGGGGAGGAACGAGCAGTACTTC. V and J are TRBV9 and TRBJ2-7, with 10 nucleotides matching TRBD1. The CDR3 runs 14 residues. With 3 bases clipped from V and 5 bases from J, the junction kept 5 bases outside the gene matches. The V gene's germline CDR1 is SGDLS and CDR2 YYNGEE.

The V and J genes are TRBV27 and TRBJ1-5; D remains unclear. Germline CDR1 is MNHEY and CDR2 is SMNVEV (reference sequence). This CDR3 has 14 residues. Trimming left V 5 bases short and J 0 bases short, with 8 bases between. The CDR3 sequence is CASSGPDSNQPQHF. In nucleotides, the CDR3 is TGTGCCAGCAGTGGACCCGATAGCAATCAGCCCCAGCATTTT.

CDR3 sequence: CASSDKDSATDTQYF. CDR3 bases: TGTGCCAGCAGTGACAAGGACTCTGCCACAGATACGCAGTATTTT. The V call is TRBV6-4, the J call TRBJ2-3; possible D gene TRBD2, 5 bases. Trimming stripped 2 bases from V and 2 bases from J, with 11 bases between. Germline lookup yields CDR1 MRHNA and CDR2 SNTAGT. CDR3 length: 15 residues.

This clone occurred once. The chain uses TRBV29-1 and TRBJ2-5, with 11 bases fitting TRBD1. The CDR3 extends over 15 amino acids. Germline CDR1 SQVTM, CDR2 ANQGSEA. The J segment lost 5 bases and the V segment lost 7 bases, leaving 12 bases of the junction unmatched. This CDR3 reads CSALHRTGGGETQYF. The CDR3 DNA reads as TGCAGCGCCTTGCATCGGACAGGGGGCGGGGAGACCCAGTACTTC.

The V and J genes are TRBV28 and TRBJ2-5; TRBD1 aligns across 9 bases. Germline V CDR1 and CDR2: MDHEN, SYDVKM. CDR3 length: 16 amino acids. V lost 6 bases and J lost 2; bases outside the gene matches: 10. DNA of the CDR3: TGTGCCAGCAGATTAATTAAGACAGGGGGTCAAGAGACCCAGTACTTC. This translates into CASRLIKTGGQETQYF.

The chain couples TRBV13 to TRBJ2-3; 10 positions match TRBD2. V was clipped by 4 bases and J by 2 bases; unmatched bases: 15. The CDR3 spans 19 residues. CDR1 PRHDT and CDR2 FYEKMQ come from the germline V gene (reference sequence). The CDR3 DNA sequence: TGTGCCAGCAGCTCCGCCGCCTCGGGGACTAGCGACCTCACAGATACGCAGTATTTT. Translated: CASSSAASGTSDLTDTQYF.